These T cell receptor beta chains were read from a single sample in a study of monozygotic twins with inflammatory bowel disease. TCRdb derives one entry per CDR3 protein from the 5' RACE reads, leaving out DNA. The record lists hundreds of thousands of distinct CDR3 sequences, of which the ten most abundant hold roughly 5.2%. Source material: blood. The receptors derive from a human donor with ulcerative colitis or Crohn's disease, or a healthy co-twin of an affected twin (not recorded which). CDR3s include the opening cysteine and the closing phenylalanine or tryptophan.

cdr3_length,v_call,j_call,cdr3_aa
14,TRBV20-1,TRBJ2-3,CSARTSGGSDTQYF
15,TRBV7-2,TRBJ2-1,CASSLALGPNNEQFF
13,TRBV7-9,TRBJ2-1,CASSLVMWGEQFF
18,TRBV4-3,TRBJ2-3,CASSQGTPGLAGGDTQYF
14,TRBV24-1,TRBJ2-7,CATMSGGPPYEQYF
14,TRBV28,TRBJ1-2,CASSLRRVGYGYTF
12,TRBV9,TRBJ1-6,CASSALNSPLHF
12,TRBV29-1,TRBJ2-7,CSVRDRGYEQYF
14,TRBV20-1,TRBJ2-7,CSARDLAGVYEQYF
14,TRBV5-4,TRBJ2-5,CASSSGQAGETQYF
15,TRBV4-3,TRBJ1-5,CASSQDLGGNQPQHF
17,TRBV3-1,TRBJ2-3,CASSQGAGTGGTDTQYF
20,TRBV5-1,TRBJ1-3,CASSLALIGLGPSSGNTIYF
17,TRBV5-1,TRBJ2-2,CASSLPSGLANTGELFF
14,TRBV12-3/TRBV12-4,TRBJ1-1,CASSYYSGGTEAFF
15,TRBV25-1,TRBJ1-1,CASSETWTENTEAFF
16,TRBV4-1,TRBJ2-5,CASSQVTSGRRETQYF
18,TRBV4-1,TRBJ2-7,CASSQTVTTGGMFYEQYF
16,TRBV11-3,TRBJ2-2,CASSLGLRDPTGELFF
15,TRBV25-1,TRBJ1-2,CASSDSIAGGYGYTF